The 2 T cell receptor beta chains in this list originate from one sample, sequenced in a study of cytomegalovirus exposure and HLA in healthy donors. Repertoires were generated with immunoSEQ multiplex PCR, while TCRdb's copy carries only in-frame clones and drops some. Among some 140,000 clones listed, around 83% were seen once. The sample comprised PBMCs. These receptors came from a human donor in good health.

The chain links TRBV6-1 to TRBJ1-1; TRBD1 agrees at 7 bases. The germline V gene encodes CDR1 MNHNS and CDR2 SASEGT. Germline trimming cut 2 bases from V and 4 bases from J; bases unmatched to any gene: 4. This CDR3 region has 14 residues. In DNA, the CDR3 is TGTGCCAGCAGTGAACCGACAGGGAGCACTGAAGCTTTCTTT. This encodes CASSEPTGSTEAFF.

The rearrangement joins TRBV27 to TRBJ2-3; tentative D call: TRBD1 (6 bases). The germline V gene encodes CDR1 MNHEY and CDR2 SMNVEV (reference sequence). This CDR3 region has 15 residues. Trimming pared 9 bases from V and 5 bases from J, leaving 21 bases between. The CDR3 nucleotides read TGTGCCAGTCGACCGGGACACGGACTCGGAGATACGCAGTATTTT. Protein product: CASRPGHGLGDTQYF.